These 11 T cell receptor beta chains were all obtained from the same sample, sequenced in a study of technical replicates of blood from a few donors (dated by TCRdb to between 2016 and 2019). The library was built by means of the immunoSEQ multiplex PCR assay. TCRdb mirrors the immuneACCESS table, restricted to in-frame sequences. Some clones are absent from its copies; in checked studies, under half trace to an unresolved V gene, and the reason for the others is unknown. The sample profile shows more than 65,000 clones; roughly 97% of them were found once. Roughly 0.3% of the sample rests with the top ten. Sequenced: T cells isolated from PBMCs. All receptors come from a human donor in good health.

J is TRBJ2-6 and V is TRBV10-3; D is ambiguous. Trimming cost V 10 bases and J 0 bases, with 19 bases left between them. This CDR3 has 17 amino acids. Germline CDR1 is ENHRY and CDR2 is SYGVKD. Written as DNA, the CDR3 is TGTGCCACCTTAGCCCAGACGTTTAACTCTGGGGCCAACGTCCTGACTTTC. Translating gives CATLAQTFNSGANVLTF.

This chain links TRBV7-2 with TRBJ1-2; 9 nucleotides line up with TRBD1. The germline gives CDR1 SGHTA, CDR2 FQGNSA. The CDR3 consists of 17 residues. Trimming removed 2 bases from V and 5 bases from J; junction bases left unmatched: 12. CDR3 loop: CASSLTNIPGQGYGYTF. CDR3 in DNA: TGTGCCAGCAGCTTAACCAACATTCCGGGACAGGGATATGGCTACACCTTC.

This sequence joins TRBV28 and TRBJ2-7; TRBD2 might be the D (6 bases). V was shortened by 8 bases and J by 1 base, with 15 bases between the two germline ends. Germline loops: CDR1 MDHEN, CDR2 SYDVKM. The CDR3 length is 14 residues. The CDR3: CASGMGDSSYEQYF. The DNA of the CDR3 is TGTGCCAGCGGAATGGGGGACTCGTCCTACGAGCAGTACTTC.

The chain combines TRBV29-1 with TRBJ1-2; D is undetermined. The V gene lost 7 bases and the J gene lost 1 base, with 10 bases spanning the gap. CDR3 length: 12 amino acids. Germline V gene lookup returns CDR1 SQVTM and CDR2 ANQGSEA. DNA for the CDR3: TGCAGCGCCTACTACTTTAACTATGGCTACACCTTC. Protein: CSAYYFNYGYTF.

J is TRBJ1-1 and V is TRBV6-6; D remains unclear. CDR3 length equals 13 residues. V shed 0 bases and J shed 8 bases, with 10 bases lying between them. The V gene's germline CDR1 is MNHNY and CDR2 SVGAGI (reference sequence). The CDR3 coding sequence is TGTGCCAGCAGTTACTCGAGTGCGGGGGAAGCTTTCTTT. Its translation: CASSYSSAGEAFF.

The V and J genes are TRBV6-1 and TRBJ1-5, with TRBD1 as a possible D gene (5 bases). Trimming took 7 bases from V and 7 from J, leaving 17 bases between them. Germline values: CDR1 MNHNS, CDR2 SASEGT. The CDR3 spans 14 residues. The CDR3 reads CASTMTVLQQPQHF. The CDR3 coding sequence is TGTGCCAGCACTATGACAGTACTTCAACAGCCCCAGCATTTT.

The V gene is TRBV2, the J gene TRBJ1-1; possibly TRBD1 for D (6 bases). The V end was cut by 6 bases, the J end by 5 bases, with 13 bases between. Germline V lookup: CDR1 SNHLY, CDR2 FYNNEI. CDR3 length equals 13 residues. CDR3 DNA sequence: TGTGCCAGCAGCATACAGGGTTGGACTGAAGCTTTCTTT. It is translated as CASSIQGWTEAFF.

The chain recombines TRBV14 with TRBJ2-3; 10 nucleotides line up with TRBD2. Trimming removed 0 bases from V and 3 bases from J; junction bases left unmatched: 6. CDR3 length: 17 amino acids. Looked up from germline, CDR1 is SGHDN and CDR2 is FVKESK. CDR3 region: CASSQDLAGGQTDTQYF. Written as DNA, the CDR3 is TGTGCCAGCAGCCAAGATTTAGCGGGAGGCCAAACAGATACGCAGTATTTT.

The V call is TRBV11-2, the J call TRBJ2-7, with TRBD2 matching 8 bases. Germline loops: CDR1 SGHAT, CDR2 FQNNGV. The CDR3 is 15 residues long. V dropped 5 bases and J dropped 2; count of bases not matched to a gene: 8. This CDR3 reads CASSHARGAPYEQYF. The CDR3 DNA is TGTGCCAGCAGCCACGCGCGGGGGGCGCCCTACGAGCAGTACTTC.

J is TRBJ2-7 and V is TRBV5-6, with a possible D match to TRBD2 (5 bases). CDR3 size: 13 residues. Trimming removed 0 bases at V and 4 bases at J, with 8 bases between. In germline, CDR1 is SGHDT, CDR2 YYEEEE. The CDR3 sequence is CASSLAGIYEQYF. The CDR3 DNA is TGTGCCAGCAGCTTGGCGGGGATTTACGAGCAGTACTTC.

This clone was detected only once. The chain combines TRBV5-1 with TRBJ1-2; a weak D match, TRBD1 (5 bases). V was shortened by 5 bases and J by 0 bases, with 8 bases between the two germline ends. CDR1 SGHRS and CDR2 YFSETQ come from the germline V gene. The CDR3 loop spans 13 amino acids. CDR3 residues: CASRDSANYGYTF. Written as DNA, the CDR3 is TGCGCCAGCAGAGACAGCGCTAACTATGGCTACACCTTC.